A single sample gave rise to the 13 T cell receptor beta chains below, sequenced in a study of T cell responses to AZD1222 COVID-19 vaccine. Profiling relied on immunoSEQ multiplex PCR, and the TCRdb table lists in-frame clones only, not all of them. The sample lists some 130,000 clones, approximately 90% occurring once. The sample consisted of peripheral blood, taken on day 0 of AZD1222 vaccination. Source of these receptors: an adult in good health.

This clone has a handful of counts. V gene TRBV28 combines with J gene TRBJ1-5; TRBD1 agrees at 8 bases. From germline, CDR1 is MDHEN and CDR2 SYDVKM. This CDR3 spans 16 amino acids. The V and J ends lost 3 bases and 1 base, in that order; junction bases with no gene match: 5. This CDR3 is CASSLIGQGSNQPQHF. CDR3 DNA sequence: TGTGCCAGCAGTTTGATCGGACAGGGAAGCAATCAGCCCCAGCATTTT.

The CDR3 protein is CASSQGISKDRNYGYTF. The CDR3 bases are TGCGCCAGCAGCCAAGGGATCTCGAAGGACAGGAACTATGGCTACACCTTC. The chain is built from TRBV4-3 and TRBJ1-2, with 7 bases fitting TRBD1. V shed 1 base and J 2 bases; nucleotides not matched to a gene: 10. Per the germline V gene, CDR1 is LGHNA and CDR2 is YSLEER. CDR3 length: 17 amino acids.

The gene calls are TRBV28 and TRBJ2-2, with TRBD1 matching 8 bases. V lost 4 bases, J lost 3 bases, and 7 bases stayed unmatched. This CDR3 is 16 amino acids long. Germline V gene sequence: CDR1 MDHEN, CDR2 SYDVKM. The CDR3 region is CASSSPGTGHTGELFF. The CDR3 DNA reads as TGTGCCAGCAGTTCCCCTGGGACAGGCCACACCGGGGAGCTGTTTTTT.

The J gene is TRBJ1-6, the V gene TRBV3-1 (or the pseudogene TRBV3-2); 12 nucleotides align to TRBD1. Germline CDR1 and CDR2: LGHDT and YNNKEL (reference sequence). V lost 1 base to trimming and J lost 8 bases; unmatched junction nucleotides: 3. The length of the CDR3 is 16 residues. Here the CDR3 reads CASSQAGTGGDSPLHF. The DNA for the CDR3 is TGTGCCAGCAGCCAAGCCGGGACAGGGGGCGATTCACCCCTCCACTTT.

J is TRBJ2-1 and V is TRBV13, with D unclear. This CDR3 is built from 11 residues. V was shortened by 1 base and J by 7 bases, with 2 bases between the two germline ends. Germline V gene data show CDR1 as PRHDT and CDR2 as FYEKMQ (reference sequence). CDR3 loop: CASSLANEQFF. In DNA form, the CDR3 reads TGTGCCAGCAGCTTAGCAAATGAGCAGTTCTTC.

The V gene is TRBV9, the J gene TRBJ2-3; TRBD1 matches at 10 bases. Unmatched junction bases numbered 6, after V lost 0 bases and J lost 8 bases. The germline CDR1 and CDR2 sequences are SGDLS and YYNGEE. The CDR3 is made up of 15 amino acids. In DNA, the CDR3 is TGTGCCAGCAGCGTAGCTCCGGGACAGGGGTCTACGCAGTATTTT. Translating it yields CASSVAPGQGSTQYF.

The V call is TRBV6-2 or TRBV6-3, the J call TRBJ1-1; maybe TRBD1 (5 bases). The germline CDR1 and CDR2 sequences are MNHEY and SVGEGT. The germline V and J ends were trimmed by 6 bases and 11 bases, with 22 bases remaining between them. The CDR3 totals 14 residues. The CDR3 bases are TGTGCCAGCAGCCGTTTCTCCAGGGTAGGGTCCGCTTTCTTT. Protein sequence: CASSRFSRVGSAFF.

The chain links TRBV7-2 to TRBJ2-5; no clear D. The CDR3 runs 13 residues. Between the trimmed V and J ends, which lost 2 bases and 2 bases, there was a span of 6 bases. The germline gives CDR1 SGHTA, CDR2 FQGNSA. CDR3 nucleotide sequence: TGTGCCAGCAGCTTATGGCAGCAAGAGACCCAGTACTTC. Its protein product is CASSLWQQETQYF.

This chain joins TRBV24-1 and TRBJ2-3; D call uncertain. V lost 5 bases to trimming and J lost 3 bases, with 11 bases between them. Germline V CDR1 and CDR2: KGHDR, SFDVKD. The CDR3 has 14 residues. CDR3 in amino acids: CATSVKVKTDTQYF. The CDR3 coding sequence is TGTGCCACCAGTGTAAAGGTTAAAACAGATACGCAGTATTTT.

This chain joins TRBV14 and TRBJ2-7; TRBD2 agrees at 7 bases. This CDR3 is 15 amino acids long. Germline CDR1 reads SGHDN; CDR2 reads FVKESK. V trimming: 1 base; J trimming: 6 bases; junction bases outside the gene matches: 9. CDR3 amino acids: CASSQVGGVTGEQYF. The CDR3 coding sequence is TGTGCCAGCAGCCAAGTGGGAGGGGTCACGGGCGAGCAGTACTTC.

The rearrangement links TRBV18 to TRBJ2-2, with D tentatively TRBD2 (6 bases). The CDR3 is 14 residues long. Trimming shortened V by 0 bases and J by 5 bases, and 7 bases separated the two germline ends. CDR1 is KGHSH, CDR2 LQKENI, per germline. The CDR3 coding sequence is TGTGCCAGCTCACCACCGGGACTTACCGGGGAGCTGTTTTTT. It is translated as CASSPPGLTGELFF.

This clone was recorded once. The CDR3 DNA sequence: TGTGCCAGCAGTTTAATCAACCCGGGGAAGGAAAAACTGTTTTTT. This gives the protein CASSLINPGKEKLFF. The chain couples TRBV28 to TRBJ1-4; D not resolved. V lost 2 bases and J 8 bases, leaving 15 bases between the germline ends. Per germline, CDR1 MDHEN and CDR2 SYDVKM. The CDR3 is 15 amino acids.

This rearrangement joins TRBV29-1 to TRBJ1-3; D is unclear. In germline, CDR1 is SQVTM, CDR2 ANQGSEA. Trimming left V 4 bases short and J 4 bases short, with 5 bases between. The CDR3 is 11 residues long. DNA for the CDR3: TGCAGCGTTGTACAGGGAAACACCATATATTTT. Translated: CSVVQGNTIYF. Filled out from reference TRBV29-1 and TRBJ1-3, the complete variable domain reads SAVISQKPSRDICQRGTSLTIQCQVDSQVTMMFWYRQQPGQSLTLIATANQGSEATYESGFVIDKFPISRPNLTFSTLTVSNMSPEDSSIYLCSVVQGNTIYFGEGSWLTVV.